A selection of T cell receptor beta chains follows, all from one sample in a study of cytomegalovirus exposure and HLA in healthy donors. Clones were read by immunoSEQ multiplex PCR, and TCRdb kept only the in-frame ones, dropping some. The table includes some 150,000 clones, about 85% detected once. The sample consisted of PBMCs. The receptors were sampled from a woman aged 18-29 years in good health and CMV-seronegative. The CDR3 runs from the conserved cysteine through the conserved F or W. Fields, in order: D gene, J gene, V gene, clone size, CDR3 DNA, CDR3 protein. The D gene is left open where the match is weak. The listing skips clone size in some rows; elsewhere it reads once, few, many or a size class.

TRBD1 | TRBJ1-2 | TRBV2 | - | TGTGCCAGCATTGACGGGACAGGGAGAAACGTGGGGTATGGCTACACCTTC | CASIDGTGRNVGYGYTF
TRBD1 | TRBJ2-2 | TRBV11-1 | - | TGTGCCAGCCGCAAGGGACAGGGGAACACCGGGGAGCTGTTTTTT | CASRKGQGNTGELFF
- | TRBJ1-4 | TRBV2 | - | TGTGCCGGGATGCGGGGCCTTAATGAAAAACTGTTTTTT | CAGMRGLNEKLFF
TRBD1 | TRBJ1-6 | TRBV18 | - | TGTGCCAGCTCCCCGACAGGGATGGGTTCACCCCTCCACTTT | CASSPTGMGSPLHF
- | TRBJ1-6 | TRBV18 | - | TGTGCCAGCTCCCTAAACCAGGGCAATAATTCACCCCTCCACTTT | CASSLNQGNNSPLHF
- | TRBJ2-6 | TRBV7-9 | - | TGTGCCAGCAGCTTTTTCGTGACTGCTGGGGCCAACGTCCTGACTTTC | CASSFFVTAGANVLTF
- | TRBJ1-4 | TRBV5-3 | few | TGTGCCAGAAGCCGACGGGCAACTAATGAAAAACTGTTTTTT | CARSRRATNEKLFF
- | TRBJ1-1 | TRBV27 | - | TGTGCCAGCAGTTCTCGGCAGGGGAACACTGAAGCTTTCTTT | CASSSRQGNTEAFF
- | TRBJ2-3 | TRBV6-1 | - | TGTGCCAGCAGTGACCAGGCCGGCGGGGCAGATACGCAGTATTTT | CASSDQAGGADTQYF
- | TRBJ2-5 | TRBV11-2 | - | TGTGCCAGCAACGATAGGGGGTCAGAGACCCAGTACTTC | CASNDRGSETQYF
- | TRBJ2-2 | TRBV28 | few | TGTGCCAGCAGTTCCATCATGACGGGATTGAACACCGGGGAGCTGTTTTTT | CASSSIMTGLNTGELFF
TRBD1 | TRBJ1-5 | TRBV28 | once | TGTGCCAGCAGTTTGCAGGGACAGGGGAATCAGCCCCAGCATTTT | CASSLQGQGNQPQHF